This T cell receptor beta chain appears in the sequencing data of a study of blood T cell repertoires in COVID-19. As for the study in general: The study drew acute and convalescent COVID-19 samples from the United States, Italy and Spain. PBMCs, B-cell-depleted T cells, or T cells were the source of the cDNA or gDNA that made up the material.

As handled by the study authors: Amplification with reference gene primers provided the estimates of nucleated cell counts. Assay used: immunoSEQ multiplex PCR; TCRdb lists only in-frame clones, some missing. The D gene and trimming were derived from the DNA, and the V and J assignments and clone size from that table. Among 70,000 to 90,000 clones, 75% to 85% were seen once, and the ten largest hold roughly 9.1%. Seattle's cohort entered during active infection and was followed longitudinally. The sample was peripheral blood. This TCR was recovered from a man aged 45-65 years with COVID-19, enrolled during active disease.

The CDR3 DNA is TGCGCCAGCAGCGCAAGACAGGGGGCGAGGAACACTGAAGCTTTCTTT. It specifies CASSARQGARNTEAFF. V usage is TRBV5-1 and J usage is TRBJ1-1; 10 nucleotides match TRBD1. J was trimmed by 1 base and V by 4 bases; bases with no gene match: 7. The CDR3 length is 16 residues. Germline V gives CDR1 SGHRS, CDR2 YFSETQ.